These 2 T cell receptor beta chains share one sample of origin, sequenced in a study of Ad26.COV2.S vaccination and SARS-CoV-2 variants. The data were produced by immunoSEQ multiplex PCR, yet TCRdb's version contains in-frame clones alone and is incomplete. The table has around 400,000 clones, 80% to 95% seen once. As to treatment: around 19 received Ad26.COV2.S at low or high dose, single or two shots; five or six received placebo; per-sample allocation not given. Sampling happened 63 days after the first vaccine or placebo injection. The sample was peripheral blood, taken in a trial of Ad26.COV2.S vaccine versus placebo. These receptors all stem from a person between 18 and 65 years old who received the Ad26.COV2.S COVID-19 vaccine or a placebo.

The chain employs TRBV25-1 and TRBJ1-2; TRBD1 matches at 7 bases. The length of the CDR3 is 15 residues. Per germline, CDR1 MGHDK and CDR2 SYGVNS. The V segment lost 5 bases and the J segment 3 bases; nucleotides outside the gene matches: 9. CDR3 residues: CASSWIGGTDYGYTF. The CDR3 DNA sequence: TGTGCCAGCAGTTGGATAGGGGGGACAGACTATGGCTACACCTTC.

This clone was counted once. V and J are TRBV4-3 and TRBJ2-1; the D is unclear. Trimming pared 0 bases from V and 4 bases from J, leaving 10 bases between. The CDR3 is made up of 15 amino acids. The germline V gene has CDR1 LGHNA and CDR2 YSLEER. CDR3 sequence reads: CASSQDRTEYNEQFF. The CDR3 nucleotides read TGCGCCAGCAGCCAAGACCGGACCGAGTACAATGAGCAGTTCTTC.